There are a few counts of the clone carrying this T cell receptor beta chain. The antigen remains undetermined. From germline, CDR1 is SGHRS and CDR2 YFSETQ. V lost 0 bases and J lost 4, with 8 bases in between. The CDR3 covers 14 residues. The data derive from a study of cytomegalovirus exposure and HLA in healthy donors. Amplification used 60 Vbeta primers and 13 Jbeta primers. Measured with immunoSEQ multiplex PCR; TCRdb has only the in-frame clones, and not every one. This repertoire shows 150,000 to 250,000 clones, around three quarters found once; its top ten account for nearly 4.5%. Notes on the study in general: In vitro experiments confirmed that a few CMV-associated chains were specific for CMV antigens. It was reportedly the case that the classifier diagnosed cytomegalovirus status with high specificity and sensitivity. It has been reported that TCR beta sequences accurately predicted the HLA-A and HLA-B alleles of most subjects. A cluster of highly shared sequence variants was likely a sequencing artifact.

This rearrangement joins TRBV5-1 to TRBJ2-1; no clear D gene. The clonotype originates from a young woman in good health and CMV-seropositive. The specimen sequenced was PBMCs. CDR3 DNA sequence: TGCGCCAGCAGCTTGGACACCTTATACAATGAGCAGTTCTTC. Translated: CASSLDTLYNEQFF.